The rows below give T cell receptor beta chains drawn from one sample of a study of cytomegalovirus exposure and HLA in healthy donors. Sequenced by immunoSEQ multiplex PCR; TCRdb stores in-frame clones only, minus some. The sample has tens of thousands of clones, 95% to 97% seen once; the top ten hold 2% to 2.5%. The source material was PBMCs. These receptors came from a young man in good health and CMV-seronegative. CDR3s include the opening cysteine and the closing phenylalanine or tryptophan. A D gene is named only where the DNA matches it firmly. Clone size, where shown, is once, few, many, or a class for clones that have expanded.

TRBV29-1	TRBJ1-1	TRBD1	-	TGCAGCGTTGACCTCACAGGGGGCACTGAAGCTTTCTTT	CSVDLTGGTEAFF
TRBV25-1	TRBJ2-2	-	few	TGTGCCAGCAGTGACCTACAGGGAAACACCGGGGAGCTGTTTTTT	CASSDLQGNTGELFF
TRBV28	TRBJ2-7	TRBD2	-	TGTGCCAGCAGTTTTTGGCTAGCGGGAGGCACCTACGAGCAGTACTTC	CASSFWLAGGTYEQYF
TRBV5-1	TRBJ1-3	-	-	TGCGCCAGCAGCTTGTTACAGGGAGCCTCTGGAAACACCATATATTTT	CASSLLQGASGNTIYF
TRBV19	TRBJ2-7	TRBD1	-	TGTGCCAGTAAAGGAGGACAGGGGTGGGACGAGCAGTACTTC	CASKGGQGWDEQYF
TRBV6-1	TRBJ2-3	TRBD2	-	TGTGCCAGCAGTGAAGCGCTTCAACGGCTAGCGGGACGACGAGCAGATACGCAGTATTTT	CASSEALQRLAGRRADTQYF
TRBV18	TRBJ2-1	TRBD1	-	TGTGCCAGCTTTACATCGGGACAGGGGTACAATGAGCAGTTCTTC	CASFTSGQGYNEQFF
TRBV7-2	TRBJ2-3	TRBD2	-	TGTGCCAGCAGCTTGGGACTAGCGGGTGTGGCCTTTAGCACAGATACGCAGTATTTT	CASSLGLAGVAFSTDTQYF
TRBV28	TRBJ2-7	TRBD1	-	TGTGCCAGCAGTCATTCTGGGACAGGAGGCTACGAGCAGTACTTC	CASSHSGTGGYEQYF
TRBV5-1	TRBJ2-3	-	-	TGCGCCAGCAGCTTGGCCGCCGGGAAGACAGATACGCAGTATTTT	CASSLAAGKTDTQYF
TRBV27	TRBJ2-7	TRBD1	once	TGTGCCAGCAGTTTATCTTGGGACAGGGGGTACGAGCAGTACTTC	CASSLSWDRGYEQYF
TRBV30	TRBJ2-7	TRBD1	few	TGTGCCTCGTTAGGGACAGGCCCCTACGAGCAGTACTTC	CASLGTGPYEQYF
TRBV4-1	TRBJ2-1	-	-	TGCGCCAGCAGCCCACTGGGGAGGGGGAACAATGAGCAGTTCTTC	CASSPLGRGNNEQFF
TRBV1	TRBJ1-5	-	-	TGCACCAGCAGCCAACCCGGGACAGCCTACAATCAGCCCCAGCATTTT	CTSSQPGTAYNQPQHF
TRBV7-9	TRBJ1-1	TRBD1	-	TGTGCCAGCAGCTCCGAGGGGGCCACTGAAGCTTTCTTT	CASSSEGATEAFF
TRBV7-6	TRBJ1-3	-	-	TGTGCCAGCACCCCAGAAAGAGGGGGCTCTGGAAACACCATATATTTT	CASTPERGGSGNTIYF
TRBV7-8	TRBJ2-4	TRBD1	-	TGTGCCAGCAGCTTAGCTGCGGGACAGGGGTCGTACATTCAGTACTTC	CASSLAAGQGSYIQYF
TRBV27	TRBJ2-5	TRBD2	-	TGTGCCAGCAGTCCTAAAATAAGCGGGAGTGGAGAGACCCAGTACTTC	CASSPKISGSGETQYF
TRBV7-6	TRBJ1-4	TRBD1	once	TGTGCCAGCAGCCTCCAGCTCAGGGGGGAAAAACTGTTTTTT	CASSLQLRGEKLFF
TRBV15	TRBJ1-1	-	-	TGTGCCACCAGCAGAGATATTCGGACTGAAGCTTTCTTT	CATSRDIRTEAFF
TRBV19	TRBJ2-2	TRBD2	-	TGTGCCTCCCGGCCGGGAGGGCAATTCGACGGGGAGCTGTTTTTT	CASRPGGQFDGELFF
TRBV2	TRBJ1-2	TRBD1	-	TGTGCCAGCAGTGAACAGGGGGGTGTTGGCTACACCTTC	CASSEQGGVGYTF